The 10 T cell receptor beta chains below were found in one sample sequenced in a study of CD8+ T cells in alopecia areata. cDNA serving as the sequencing template came from extracted, reverse transcribed RNA. Using immunoSEQ multiplex PCR, the repertoire was profiled, and TCRdb retains in-frame clones only, with some absent. The sample consists of roughly 200,000 clones, roughly 53% of them appearing once. Treatment denoted: oral pan-JAK inhibitor, 5-10 mg twice daily. The sample here was CD8+ T cells sorted from blood, taken at week 24, from a patient treated with tofacitinib. Receptors were obtained from a human donor with alopecia areata.

The V call is TRBV30, the J call TRBJ2-7; maybe TRBD2 (5 bases). CDR3 length equals 11 residues. From germline, CDR1 is GTSNPN and CDR2 SVGIG (reference sequence). V dropped 8 bases and J dropped 6 bases, with 14 bases sitting between them. CDR3 protein: CARTTRGEQYF. Here the CDR3 DNA reads TGTGCCCGCACCACCCGGGGCGAGCAGTACTTC.

Points on this clone: One junction end disagrees with the germline gene, perhaps due to a read error. This rearrangement joins TRBV11-2 to TRBJ2-5, with TRBD1 identical over 7 bases. CDR1 SGHAT and CDR2 FQNNGV come from the germline V gene. The CDR3 is made up of 15 amino acids. The CDR3 DNA follows: TGTGCCAGCAGCCTAGACAGGGCACTACAAGAGACCCAGTACTTC. Its protein product is CASSLDRALQETQYF.

The chain employs TRBV30 and TRBJ1-2; TRBD1 is a possible D gene (5 bases). V shed 2 bases and J shed 7 bases, with 14 bases lying between them. Germline-derived CDR1 and CDR2 are GTSNPN and SVGIG (reference sequence). The CDR3 is 13 residues long. CDR3 protein: CAWSPDSSSGYTF. The DNA for the CDR3 is TGTGCCTGGAGTCCTGACAGTTCCAGTGGCTACACCTTC.

This sequence joins TRBV5-1 and TRBJ2-3; 7 positions match TRBD1. The germline V gene encodes CDR1 SGHRS and CDR2 YFSETQ. The CDR3 runs 15 residues. The V gene end was trimmed by 4 bases and the J gene end by 2 bases; junction bases not matched to a gene: 7. CDR3: CASSGWTGNTDTQYF. As DNA, the CDR3 is TGCGCCAGCAGCGGCTGGACAGGCAACACAGATACGCAGTATTTT.

This clone has only a few counts. This chain links TRBV15 with TRBJ1-2, with unresolved D. V was trimmed by 0 bases and J by 3 bases, leaving 17 bases between them. The CDR3 is made up of 17 amino acids. From germline, CDR1 is LNHNV and CDR2 YYDKDF (reference sequence). The DNA of the CDR3 is TGTGCCACCAGCAGAGATTCAGGTTGGGTTTTCGACTATGGCTACACCTTC. Encoded protein: CATSRDSGWVFDYGYTF.

This clone was counted between two and nine times. The chain couples TRBV25-1 to TRBJ1-2; 8 nucleotides align to TRBD1. CDR1 MGHDK and CDR2 SYGVNS come from the germline V gene. There are 13 residues in the CDR3. V lost 7 bases to trimming and J lost 5 bases; unmatched junction nucleotides: 6. The DNA for the CDR3 is TGTGCCAGCACCGGACAGGGCGGTTATGGCTACACCTTC. This sequence encodes CASTGQGGYGYTF.

This clone was counted between two and nine times. This chain links TRBV10-3 with TRBJ2-1, with a possible D match to TRBD2 (5 bases). The CDR3 is 16 residues long. Germline lookup yields CDR1 ENHRY and CDR2 SYGVKD. With 3 bases removed from V and 7 bases from J, the gap between germline ends came to 19 bases. The CDR3 is CAISESSTGPGNEQFF. The CDR3 DNA sequence: TGTGCCATCAGTGAATCATCTACGGGCCCGGGGAATGAGCAGTTCTTC.

The genes are TRBV27 and TRBJ1-2, with 7 bases aligning to TRBD1. V shed 5 bases and J 1 base; nucleotides not matched to a gene: 10. The CDR3 is 16 amino acids. Germline CDR1 is MNHEY and CDR2 is SMNVEV (reference sequence). CDR3 nucleotides: TGTGCCAGCAGTCCCTCCGTCGGACAGGTTAACTATGGCTACACCTTC. Residues: CASSPSVGQVNYGYTF.

This rearrangement joins TRBV19 to TRBJ2-7; 8 nucleotides match TRBD1. The CDR3 has 14 residues. The V gene's germline CDR1 is LNHDA and CDR2 SQIVND (reference sequence). Germline trimming cut 5 bases from V and 3 bases from J; bases unmatched to any gene: 6. CDR3 coding DNA: TGTGCCAGTAGTCAAGGACAGGGTATCTACGAGCAGTACTTC. Its protein product is CASSQGQGIYEQYF.

The chain recombines TRBV29-1 with TRBJ2-2; 7 bases are shared with TRBD2. The ends lost 4 bases at V and 2 bases at J; junction bases unmatched: 7. The germline V gene encodes CDR1 SQVTM and CDR2 ANQGSEA. The CDR3 extends over 15 amino acids. CDR3 in DNA: TGCAGCGTTGGTACCAGCGGGGTTAACACCGGGGAGCTGTTTTTT. This translates into CSVGTSGVNTGELFF.